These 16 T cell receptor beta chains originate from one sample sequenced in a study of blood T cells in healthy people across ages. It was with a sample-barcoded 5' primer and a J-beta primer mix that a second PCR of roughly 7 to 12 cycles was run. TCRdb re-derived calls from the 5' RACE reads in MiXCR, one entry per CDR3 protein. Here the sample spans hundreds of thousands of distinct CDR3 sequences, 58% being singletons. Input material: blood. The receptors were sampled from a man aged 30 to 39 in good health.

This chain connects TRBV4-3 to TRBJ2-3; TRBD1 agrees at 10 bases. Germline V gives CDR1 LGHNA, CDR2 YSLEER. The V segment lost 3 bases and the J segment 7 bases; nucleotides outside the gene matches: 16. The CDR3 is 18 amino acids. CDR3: CASSQIFPGTGAVNTQYF. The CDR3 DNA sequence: TGCGCCAGCAGCCAGATATTTCCGGGGACAGGGGCTGTGAATACGCAGTATTTT.

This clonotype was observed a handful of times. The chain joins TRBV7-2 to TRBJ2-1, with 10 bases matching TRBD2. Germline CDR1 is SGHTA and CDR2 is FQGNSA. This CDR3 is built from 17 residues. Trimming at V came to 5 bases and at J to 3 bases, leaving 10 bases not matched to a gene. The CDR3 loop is CASSPGPIAGGYNEQFF. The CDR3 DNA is TGTGCCAGCAGCCCCGGCCCCATAGCGGGAGGCTACAATGAGCAGTTCTTC.

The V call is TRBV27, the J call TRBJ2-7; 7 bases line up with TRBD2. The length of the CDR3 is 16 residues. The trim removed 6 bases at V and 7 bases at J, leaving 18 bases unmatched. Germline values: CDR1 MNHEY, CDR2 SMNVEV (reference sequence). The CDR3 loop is CASSSAGSLGLREQYF. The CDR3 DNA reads TGTGCCAGCAGCTCAGCAGGGAGCCTGGGACTACGGGAGCAGTACTTC.

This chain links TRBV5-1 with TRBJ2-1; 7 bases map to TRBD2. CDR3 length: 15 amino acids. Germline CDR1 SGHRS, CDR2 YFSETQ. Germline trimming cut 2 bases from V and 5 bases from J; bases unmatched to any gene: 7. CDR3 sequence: CASSLGGSLDNEQFF. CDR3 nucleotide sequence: TGCGCCAGCAGCTTAGGCGGGAGTCTCGACAATGAGCAGTTCTTC.

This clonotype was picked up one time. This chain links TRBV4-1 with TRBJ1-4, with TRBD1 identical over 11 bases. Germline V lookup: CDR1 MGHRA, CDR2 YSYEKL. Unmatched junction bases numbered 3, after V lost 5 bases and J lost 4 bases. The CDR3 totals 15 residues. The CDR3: CASSDGTGGNEKLFF. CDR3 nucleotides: TGCGCCAGCAGCGACGGGACAGGGGGTAATGAAAAACTGTTTTTT.

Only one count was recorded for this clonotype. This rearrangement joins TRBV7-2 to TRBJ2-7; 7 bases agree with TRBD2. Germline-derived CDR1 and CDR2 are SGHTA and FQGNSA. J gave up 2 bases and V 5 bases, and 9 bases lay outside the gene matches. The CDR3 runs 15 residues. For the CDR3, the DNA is TGTGCCAGCAGCCCTGAGGGGCGGGGGACCTACGAGCAGTACTTC. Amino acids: CASSPEGRGTYEQYF.

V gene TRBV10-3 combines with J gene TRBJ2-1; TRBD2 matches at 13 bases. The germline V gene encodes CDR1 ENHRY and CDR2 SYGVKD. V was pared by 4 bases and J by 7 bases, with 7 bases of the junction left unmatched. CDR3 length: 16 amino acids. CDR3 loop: CAISGRGTSGINEQFF. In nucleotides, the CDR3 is TGTGCCATCAGTGGGAGAGGGACTAGCGGGATAAATGAGCAGTTCTTC.

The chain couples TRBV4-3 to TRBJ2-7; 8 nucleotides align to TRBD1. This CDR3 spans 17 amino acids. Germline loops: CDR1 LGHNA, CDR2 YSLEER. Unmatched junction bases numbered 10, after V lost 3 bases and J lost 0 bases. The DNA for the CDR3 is TGCGCCAGCAGCCAGGATACCGACAGGGGAGCCTCCTACGAGCAGTACTTC. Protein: CASSQDTDRGASYEQYF.

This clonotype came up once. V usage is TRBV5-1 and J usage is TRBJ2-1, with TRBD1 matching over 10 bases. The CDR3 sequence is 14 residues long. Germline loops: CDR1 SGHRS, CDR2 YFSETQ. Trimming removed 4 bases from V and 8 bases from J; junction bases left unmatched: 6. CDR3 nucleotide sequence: TGCGCCAGCAGCCCCCGGGACAGGGGCGATGAGCAGTTCTTC. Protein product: CASSPRDRGDEQFF.

CDR3 loop: CASSPIRQGPKTYNNEQFF. The CDR3 DNA is TGTGCCAGCAGCCCGATACGACAGGGCCCAAAAACTTATAACAATGAGCAGTTCTTC. This rearrangement joins TRBV28 to TRBJ2-1; 7 bases fit TRBD1. The CDR3 has 19 residues. V shed 6 bases and J 5 bases; nucleotides not matched to a gene: 22. CDR1 MDHEN and CDR2 SYDVKM come from the germline V gene.

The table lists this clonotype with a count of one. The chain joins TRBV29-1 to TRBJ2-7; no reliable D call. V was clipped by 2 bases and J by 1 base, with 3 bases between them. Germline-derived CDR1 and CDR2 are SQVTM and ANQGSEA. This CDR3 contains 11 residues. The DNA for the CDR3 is TGCAGCGTTGAATATTCCTACGAGCAGTACTTC. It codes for CSVEYSYEQYF.

CDR3 sequence reads: CASSLRSSTYGYTF. DNA for the CDR3: TGTGCCAGCAGCTTAAGGTCGTCAACCTATGGCTACACCTTC. The chain links TRBV7-8 to TRBJ1-2; D is undetermined. Looked up from germline, CDR1 is SGHVS and CDR2 is FQNEAQ. The CDR3 loop spans 14 amino acids. Trimming removed 2 bases from V and 4 bases from J, with 11 bases in between.

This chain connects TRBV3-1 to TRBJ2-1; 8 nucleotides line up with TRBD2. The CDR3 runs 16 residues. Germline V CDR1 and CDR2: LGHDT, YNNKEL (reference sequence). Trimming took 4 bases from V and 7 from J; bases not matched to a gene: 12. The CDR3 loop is CASSPIPSGRGNEQFF. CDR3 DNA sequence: TGTGCCAGCAGCCCTATTCCCAGCGGGAGAGGAAATGAGCAGTTCTTC.

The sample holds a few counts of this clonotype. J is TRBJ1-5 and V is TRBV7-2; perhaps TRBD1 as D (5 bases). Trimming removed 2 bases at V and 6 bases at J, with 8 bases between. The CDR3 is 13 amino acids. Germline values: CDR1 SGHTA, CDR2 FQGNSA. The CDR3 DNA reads TGTGCCAGCAGCTTAACGGGGCGTCAGCCCCAGCATTTT. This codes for CASSLTGRQPQHF.

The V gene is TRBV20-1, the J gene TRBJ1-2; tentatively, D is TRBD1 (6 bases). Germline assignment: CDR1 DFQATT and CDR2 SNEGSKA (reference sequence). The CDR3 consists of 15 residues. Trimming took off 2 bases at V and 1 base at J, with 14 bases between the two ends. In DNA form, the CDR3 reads TGCAGTGCTAGATTGTCAGGGGTTAATAACTATGGCTACACCTTC. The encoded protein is CSARLSGVNNYGYTF.

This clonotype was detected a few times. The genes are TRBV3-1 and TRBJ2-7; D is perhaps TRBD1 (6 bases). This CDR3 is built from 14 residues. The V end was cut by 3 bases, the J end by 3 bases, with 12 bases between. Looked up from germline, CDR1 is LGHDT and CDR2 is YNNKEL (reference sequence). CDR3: CASSHSGVNYEQYF. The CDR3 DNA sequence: TGTGCCAGCAGCCATTCAGGGGTCAACTACGAGCAGTACTTC.